The 2 T cell receptor beta chains listed next were all sequenced from one sample in a study of PD-L1 blockade in urothelial cancer. Time point: peripheral blood 6 weeks after treatment start. Some clones are missing from TCRdb's copy, which holds only in-frame ones; the method was immunoSEQ multiplex PCR. The sample lists tens of thousands of clones; about 80% were seen once. Here the sequenced sample was PBMCs, taken around atezolizumab (anti-PD-L1) treatment. Every receptor here comes from a man aged 70 or older with urothelial cancer.

This clone occurred a few times. The V and J genes are TRBV7-6 and TRBJ1-2; 8 nucleotides align to TRBD1. CDR1 is SGHVS, CDR2 FNYEAQ, per germline. This CDR3 is 13 amino acids long. Trimming took 5 bases from V and 6 from J; bases not matched to a gene: 5. Here the CDR3 DNA reads TGTGCCAGCAGCACACACAGGGGGGATGGCTACACCTTC. It yields the protein CASSTHRGDGYTF.

V gene TRBV4-3 combines with J gene TRBJ1-2, with TRBD1 matching 7 bases. In germline, CDR1 is LGHNA, CDR2 YSLEER. The CDR3 loop spans 16 amino acids. The junction had 15 bases not matched to a gene; V was cut back by 1 base and J by 10 bases. The CDR3 region has the DNA TGCGCCAGCAGCCAAGGGCACGTCCGGGACAGCCATTCCTACACCTTC. Translated, it gives CASSQGHVRDSHSYTF.